These T cell receptor beta chains were read from a single sample in a study of T cell responses to AZD1222 COVID-19 vaccine. Measured with immunoSEQ multiplex PCR; TCRdb has only the in-frame clones, and not every one. The sample shows around 120,000 clones, around nine tenths of them seen only once. The sample consisted of peripheral blood, taken on day 0 of AZD1222 vaccination. These receptors originate from an adult in good health. Both conserved end residues are part of each CDR3. A D gene is named only where the DNA matches it firmly. The size of a clone is reported for some rows only, either as once, few or many, or as a class for expanded clones.

d_call: -
v_call: TRBV5-1
j_call: TRBJ1-4
clone_size: -
cdr3_aa: CASSLNGLTNEKLFF
cdr3_nt: TGCGCCAGCAGCTTGAACGGGCTAACTAATGAAAAACTGTTTTTT

d_call: TRBD2
v_call: TRBV7-2
j_call: TRBJ2-1
clone_size: -
cdr3_aa: CASSGEGRGRGNNEQFF
cdr3_nt: TGTGCCAGCAGCGGAGAGGGGCGCGGGAGAGGGAACAATGAGCAGTTCTTC

d_call: TRBD2
v_call: TRBV28
j_call: TRBJ2-5
clone_size: -
cdr3_aa: CASSSPGRAGETQYF
cdr3_nt: TGTGCCAGCAGTTCCCCAGGGAGGGCCGGGGAGACCCAGTACTTC

d_call: -
v_call: TRBV20-1
j_call: TRBJ1-1
clone_size: -
cdr3_aa: CSASLDAQNTEAFF
cdr3_nt: TGCAGTGCTAGTCTGGACGCTCAGAACACTGAAGCTTTCTTT

d_call: -
v_call: TRBV9
j_call: TRBJ2-2
clone_size: -
cdr3_aa: CASSWGNTGELFF
cdr3_nt: TGTGCCAGCTCCTGGGGGAACACCGGGGAGCTGTTTTTT

d_call: TRBD1
v_call: TRBV19
j_call: TRBJ1-1
clone_size: -
cdr3_aa: CASKYPGQGASEAFF
cdr3_nt: TGTGCCAGTAAGTATCCCGGACAGGGGGCCTCTGAAGCTTTCTTT

d_call: -
v_call: TRBV5-4
j_call: TRBJ2-2
clone_size: -
cdr3_aa: CASSPDRSTGELFF
cdr3_nt: TGTGCCAGCAGCCCAGACAGGTCCACCGGGGAGCTGTTTTTT

d_call: TRBD1
v_call: TRBV5-5
j_call: TRBJ2-7
clone_size: -
cdr3_aa: CASSGTGRGARQRRSEQYF
cdr3_nt: TGTGCCAGCAGCGGGACAGGGAGAGGAGCGCGCCAGAGACGTTCCGAGCAGTACTTC

d_call: TRBD1
v_call: TRBV3-1/TRBV3-2
j_call: TRBJ1-1
clone_size: -
cdr3_aa: CASSQTGGLAFF
cdr3_nt: TGTGCCAGCAGCCAGACAGGGGGCTTGGCTTTCTTT

d_call: -
v_call: TRBV6-1
j_call: TRBJ2-1
clone_size: -
cdr3_aa: CASSEGPSRAEQFF
cdr3_nt: TGTGCCAGCAGTGAGGGACCAAGTCGGGCCGAGCAGTTCTTC

d_call: TRBD1
v_call: TRBV7-9
j_call: TRBJ1-1
clone_size: -
cdr3_aa: CASTKPTGVMNTEAFF
cdr3_nt: TGTGCCAGCACCAAGCCTACAGGGGTTATGAACACTGAAGCTTTCTTT

d_call: TRBD1
v_call: TRBV10-3
j_call: TRBJ1-4
clone_size: -
cdr3_aa: CAISEGRGQVNEKLFF
cdr3_nt: TGTGCCATCAGTGAGGGCCGGGGACAGGTGAATGAAAAACTGTTTTTT

d_call: -
v_call: TRBV30
j_call: TRBJ1-4
clone_size: -
cdr3_aa: CAWSESWQEKLFF
cdr3_nt: TGTGCCTGGAGTGAGAGTTGGCAGGAAAAACTGTTTTTT

d_call: -
v_call: TRBV24-1
j_call: TRBJ2-3
clone_size: -
cdr3_aa: CATSATAGTDTQYF
cdr3_nt: TGTGCCACCTCCGCGACCGCGGGCACAGATACGCAGTATTTT

d_call: -
v_call: TRBV21-1
j_call: TRBJ2-7
clone_size: once
cdr3_aa: CASSKRDTYEQYF
cdr3_nt: TGTGCCAGCAGCAAACGGGACACCTACGAGCAGTACTTC

d_call: -
v_call: TRBV6-1
j_call: TRBJ1-5
clone_size: -
cdr3_aa: CASSERGRPNQPQHF
cdr3_nt: TGTGCCAGCAGTGAAAGAGGACGGCCGAATCAGCCCCAGCATTTT

d_call: TRBD1
v_call: TRBV10-2
j_call: TRBJ1-6
clone_size: -
cdr3_aa: CASSESGQTGSPLHF
cdr3_nt: TGCGCCAGCAGTGAGTCGGGACAGACTGGTTCACCCCTCCACTTT

d_call: -
v_call: TRBV15
j_call: TRBJ2-7
clone_size: -
cdr3_aa: CATSRDPGAEQYF
cdr3_nt: TGTGCCACCAGCAGAGATCCGGGCGCCGAGCAGTACTTC

d_call: TRBD1
v_call: TRBV4-1
j_call: TRBJ1-2
clone_size: -
cdr3_aa: CASSQAGQGGNYGYTF
cdr3_nt: TGCGCCAGCAGCCAAGCCGGACAGGGGGGGAACTATGGCTACACCTTC

d_call: TRBD1
v_call: TRBV6-2/TRBV6-3
j_call: TRBJ1-2
clone_size: -
cdr3_aa: CASSPPGQGGYGYTF
cdr3_nt: TGTGCCAGCAGTCCCCCGGGACAGGGAGGGTATGGCTACACCTTC

d_call: TRBD1
v_call: TRBV19
j_call: TRBJ1-5
clone_size: -
cdr3_aa: CASSPWDSSNQPQHF
cdr3_nt: TGTGCCAGTAGTCCATGGGACAGTAGCAATCAGCCCCAGCATTTT

d_call: -
v_call: TRBV5-1
j_call: TRBJ2-2
clone_size: once
cdr3_aa: CASSFRVEATGELFF
cdr3_nt: TGCGCCAGCAGCTTCCGGGTCGAAGCCACCGGGGAGCTGTTTTTT

d_call: TRBD2
v_call: TRBV19
j_call: TRBJ2-5
clone_size: -
cdr3_aa: CASRPPGLAGGQETQYF
cdr3_nt: TGTGCCAGTAGACCTCCGGGACTAGCGGGAGGCCAAGAGACCCAGTACTTC

d_call: TRBD1
v_call: TRBV19
j_call: TRBJ1-1
clone_size: -
cdr3_aa: CASSLQGGDTEAFF
cdr3_nt: TGTGCCAGTAGTCTACAGGGGGGGGACACTGAAGCTTTCTTT

d_call: TRBD2
v_call: TRBV5-8
j_call: TRBJ2-2
clone_size: -
cdr3_aa: CASSLGTRQDTGELFF
cdr3_nt: TGTGCCAGCAGCTTGGGGACTAGGCAGGACACCGGGGAGCTGTTTTTT

d_call: -
v_call: TRBV24-1
j_call: TRBJ2-7
clone_size: few
cdr3_aa: CATSEGGAPYEQYF
cdr3_nt: TGTGCCACCAGTGAAGGGGGGGCTCCCTACGAGCAGTACTTC

d_call: -
v_call: TRBV29-1
j_call: TRBJ1-3
clone_size: -
cdr3_aa: CSVERRFSGNTIYF
cdr3_nt: TGCAGCGTTGAAAGACGCTTCTCTGGAAACACCATATATTTT

d_call: TRBD2
v_call: TRBV3-1/TRBV3-2
j_call: TRBJ2-2
clone_size: few
cdr3_aa: CASSQELGRVGELFF
cdr3_nt: TGTGCCAGCAGCCAAGAGTTAGGGAGGGTCGGGGAGCTGTTTTTT

d_call: -
v_call: TRBV27
j_call: TRBJ2-7
clone_size: -
cdr3_aa: CASSATVPPYEQYF
cdr3_nt: TGTGCCAGCAGTGCGACAGTTCCCCCCTACGAGCAGTACTTC

d_call: TRBD1
v_call: TRBV7-9
j_call: TRBJ2-2
clone_size: -
cdr3_aa: CASQQGADTGELFF
cdr3_nt: TGTGCCAGCCAACAGGGGGCGGACACCGGGGAGCTGTTTTTT

d_call: TRBD2
v_call: TRBV5-4
j_call: TRBJ2-3
clone_size: once
cdr3_aa: CASSPGTSGSTDTQYF
cdr3_nt: TGTGCCAGCAGCCCTGGGACTAGCGGTAGCACAGATACGCAGTATTTT

d_call: TRBD1
v_call: TRBV3-1/TRBV3-2
j_call: TRBJ1-2
clone_size: -
cdr3_aa: CASRRQGRDYGYTF
cdr3_nt: TGTGCCAGCAGACGACAGGGGAGGGACTATGGCTACACCTTC

d_call: TRBD2
v_call: TRBV28
j_call: TRBJ2-5
clone_size: -
cdr3_aa: CASRGLAGGGETQYF
cdr3_nt: TGTGCCAGCAGGGGACTAGCGGGAGGTGGAGAGACCCAGTACTTC

d_call: -
v_call: TRBV7-8
j_call: TRBJ1-4
clone_size: -
cdr3_aa: CASSPVGGRSEKLFF
cdr3_nt: TGTGCCAGCAGCCCTGTTGGGGGGCGGAGTGAAAAACTGTTTTTT

d_call: -
v_call: TRBV19
j_call: TRBJ1-6
clone_size: -
cdr3_aa: CASNIGSNNSPLHF
cdr3_nt: TGTGCCAGTAATATAGGCTCCAATAATTCACCCCTCCACTTT

d_call: TRBD1
v_call: TRBV5-1
j_call: TRBJ1-2
clone_size: -
cdr3_aa: CASSFGQGAYGYTF
cdr3_nt: TGCGCCAGCAGCTTTGGGCAGGGGGCGTATGGCTACACCTTC

d_call: -
v_call: TRBV7-3
j_call: TRBJ2-1
clone_size: -
cdr3_aa: CASSVTRGEQFF
cdr3_nt: TGTGCCAGCAGCGTGACCCGGGGGGAGCAGTTCTTC

d_call: -
v_call: TRBV19
j_call: TRBJ2-3
clone_size: -
cdr3_aa: CASKGTTDTQYF
cdr3_nt: TGTGCCAGTAAAGGGACCACAGATACGCAGTATTTT

d_call: -
v_call: TRBV18
j_call: TRBJ1-5
clone_size: -
cdr3_aa: CASSPRDSNQPQHF
cdr3_nt: TGTGCCAGCTCACCCCGGGACAGCAATCAGCCCCAGCATTTT

d_call: TRBD1
v_call: TRBV5-1
j_call: TRBJ2-3
clone_size: -
cdr3_aa: CASSLGQGAPTSTDTQYF
cdr3_nt: TGCGCCAGCAGCCTTGGACAGGGGGCACCTACTAGCACAGATACGCAGTATTTT

d_call: TRBD2
v_call: TRBV6-5
j_call: TRBJ2-1
clone_size: -
cdr3_aa: CASNAGRSNEQFF
cdr3_nt: TGTGCCAGTAACGCCGGGAGGTCGAATGAGCAGTTCTTC

d_call: -
v_call: TRBV5-1
j_call: TRBJ1-2
clone_size: -
cdr3_aa: CASKKQPSNYGYTF
cdr3_nt: TGCGCCAGCAAAAAGCAGCCCTCTAACTATGGCTACACCTTC

d_call: -
v_call: TRBV5-1
j_call: TRBJ1-6
clone_size: once
cdr3_aa: CASSPDPESPLHF
cdr3_nt: TGCGCCAGCAGCCCCGACCCAGAATCACCCCTCCACTTT

d_call: -
v_call: TRBV28
j_call: TRBJ2-7
clone_size: -
cdr3_aa: CASTQMGGQNYEQYF
cdr3_nt: TGTGCCAGCACTCAAATGGGGGGACAGAACTACGAGCAGTACTTC

d_call: -
v_call: TRBV28
j_call: TRBJ2-1
clone_size: -
cdr3_aa: CASSFVGVGRYNEQFF
cdr3_nt: TGTGCCAGCAGTTTTGTGGGGGTGGGTCGGTACAATGAGCAGTTCTTC

d_call: -
v_call: TRBV19
j_call: TRBJ2-7
clone_size: -
cdr3_aa: CASSQSTGTGEQYF
cdr3_nt: TGTGCCAGTAGTCAATCGACAGGAACGGGGGAGCAGTACTTC

d_call: TRBD2
v_call: TRBV28
j_call: TRBJ2-7
clone_size: -
cdr3_aa: CASSPSSGVPLYEQYF
cdr3_nt: TGTGCCAGCAGCCCCTCTAGCGGGGTCCCCCTCTACGAGCAGTACTTC

d_call: -
v_call: TRBV2
j_call: TRBJ1-3
clone_size: -
cdr3_aa: CASSEIRNTIYF
cdr3_nt: TGTGCCAGCAGTGAAATTCGGAACACCATATATTTT

d_call: -
v_call: TRBV5-1
j_call: TRBJ2-5
clone_size: -
cdr3_aa: CASSSAGAGSRETQYF
cdr3_nt: TGCGCCAGCAGCTCGGCTGGGGCAGGGTCCCGGGAGACCCAGTACTTC

d_call: -
v_call: TRBV28
j_call: TRBJ2-3
clone_size: -
cdr3_aa: CATQDHEDTQYF
cdr3_nt: TGTGCCACCCAGGACCATGAGGATACGCAGTATTTT

d_call: TRBD2
v_call: TRBV7-8
j_call: TRBJ2-1
clone_size: -
cdr3_aa: CASRVGSSGSNEQFF
cdr3_nt: TGTGCCAGCAGGGTAGGGTCTAGCGGGAGTAATGAGCAGTTCTTC

d_call: -
v_call: TRBV14
j_call: TRBJ2-1
clone_size: -
cdr3_aa: CASSQDEWDGGLNEQFF
cdr3_nt: TGTGCCAGCAGCCAGGATGAGTGGGACGGGGGGCTGAATGAGCAGTTCTTC

d_call: -
v_call: TRBV9
j_call: TRBJ1-1
clone_size: few
cdr3_aa: CASSAGVGGAEAFF
cdr3_nt: TGTGCCAGCAGCGCAGGGGTTGGAGGAGCTGAAGCTTTCTTT

d_call: TRBD1
v_call: TRBV5-1
j_call: TRBJ1-2
clone_size: once
cdr3_aa: CASSTDRDHGYTF
cdr3_nt: TGCGCCAGCAGCACCGACAGGGACCATGGCTACACCTTC

d_call: TRBD1
v_call: TRBV6-1
j_call: TRBJ1-5
clone_size: -
cdr3_aa: CASSLGQDSNQPQHF
cdr3_nt: TGTGCCAGCAGCCTTGGACAGGATAGCAATCAGCCCCAGCATTTT

d_call: -
v_call: TRBV19
j_call: TRBJ2-7
clone_size: -
cdr3_aa: CASSIEGTAYYEQYF
cdr3_nt: TGTGCCAGTAGTATAGAAGGGACCGCATATTACGAGCAGTACTTC

d_call: TRBD1
v_call: TRBV4-1
j_call: TRBJ2-1
clone_size: -
cdr3_aa: CASSQEYGQGFNEQFF
cdr3_nt: TGCGCCAGCAGCCAAGAATATGGACAGGGCTTCAATGAGCAGTTCTTC